A selection of T cell receptor beta chains follows, all from one sample in a study of cytomegalovirus exposure and HLA in healthy donors. Repertoires were generated with immunoSEQ multiplex PCR, while TCRdb's copy carries only in-frame clones and drops some. The sample includes some 86,000 clones, about 72% seen only once; the top ten take 2% to 2.5%. Sequenced sample: PBMCs. The receptors derive from a man aged 25 to 40 in good health and CMV-seronegative. Each CDR3 is given with its conserved first and last residue. D genes are given only for firm matches. A clone size is listed for some rows: how often the clone was seen (once, few, many), or a class if it is expanded.

V: TRBV2; D: TRBD1; size: once; J: TRBJ1-4; DNA: TGTGCCAGCATTGCCGACAGGGGAAATGAAAAACTGTTTTTT; CDR3: CASIADRGNEKLFF
V: TRBV5-4; D: .; size: few; J: TRBJ1-5; DNA: TGTGCCAGCAGCTCCATGGAGGACCCTTGGGGCAATCAGCCCCAGCATTTT; CDR3: CASSSMEDPWGNQPQHF
V: TRBV19; D: TRBD2; size: .; J: TRBJ2-1; DNA: TGTGCCAGTAGTATACGTATAACTAGCGGGAGGGGCTCCTACAATGAGCAGTTCTTC; CDR3: CASSIRITSGRGSYNEQFF
V: TRBV10-3; D: .; size: .; J: TRBJ1-5; DNA: TGTGCCATCAGTGAGTCGCGGAGTCAGCCCCAGCATTTT; CDR3: CAISESRSQPQHF
V: TRBV7-9; D: .; size: once; J: TRBJ2-5; DNA: TGTGCCAGCAGCTCCCTCCCGGGACTGGCCCAAGAGACCCAGTACTTC; CDR3: CASSSLPGLAQETQYF
V: TRBV30; D: .; size: few; J: TRBJ1-2; DNA: TGTGCCTGGGGAGGAACCTATGGCTACACCTTC; CDR3: CAWGGTYGYTF
V: TRBV27; D: .; size: .; J: TRBJ1-5; DNA: TGTGCCAGCAGTTCGATTCGGTATAGCAATCAGCCCCAGCATTTT; CDR3: CASSSIRYSNQPQHF
V: TRBV7-9; D: .; size: .; J: TRBJ2-3; DNA: TGTGCCAGCAGCGCAGGGGCCGATACGCAGTATTTT; CDR3: CASSAGADTQYF
V: TRBV12-5; D: .; size: .; J: TRBJ2-5; DNA: TGTCCTAGTGGTTTGGGCAACGACAATCAAGAGACCCAGTACTTC; CDR3: CPSGLGNDNQETQYF
V: TRBV7-6; D: .; size: .; J: TRBJ2-7; DNA: TGTGCCAGCAGCCCCGTCGCCGGGTATACTACCACCCAAGGCCGCGAGCAGTACTTC; CDR3: CASSPVAGYTTTQGREQYF
V: TRBV11-2; D: .; size: .; J: TRBJ1-4; DNA: TGTGCCAGCAGCCCCGCCACGACGGGGGAAAAACTGTTTTTT; CDR3: CASSPATTGEKLFF
V: TRBV11-2; D: TRBD2; size: once; J: TRBJ2-1; DNA: TGTGCCAGCAGCTTAGTCTGGACTAGCGGGAGTGGGCGCAATGAGCAGTTCTTC; CDR3: CASSLVWTSGSGRNEQFF
V: TRBV10-3; D: .; size: .; J: TRBJ1-1; DNA: TGTGCCATCAGTGCGGAGGGTTGGACTGAAGCTTTCTTT; CDR3: CAISAEGWTEAFF
V: TRBV27; D: TRBD1; size: .; J: TRBJ2-6; DNA: TGTGCCCGCAGTCCCTCCACGCGGACAGGGAGACACGTCCTGACTTTC; CDR3: CARSPSTRTGRHVLTF
V: TRBV10-2; D: TRBD1; size: few; J: TRBJ2-7; DNA: TGCGCCAGCAGCCGGACAGGGGACGAGCAGTACTTC; CDR3: CASSRTGDEQYF
V: TRBV29-1; D: .; size: .; J: TRBJ1-3; DNA: TGCAGCGGCCGGGAGGGAAACACCATATATTTT; CDR3: CSGREGNTIYF
V: TRBV10-2; D: TRBD2; size: .; J: TRBJ2-7; DNA: TGCGCCAGCAGTGAGTCGATGATACTAGCGGTAGACTACGAGCAGTACTTC; CDR3: CASSESMILAVDYEQYF
V: TRBV5-1; D: TRBD1; size: .; J: TRBJ2-2; DNA: TGCGCCAGCAGATTCGTACAGGGGGGAACCGGGGAGCTGTTTTTT; CDR3: CASRFVQGGTGELFF
V: TRBV6-5; D: .; size: .; J: TRBJ2-5; DNA: TGTGCCAGCACCCAGACAGGATATCTGGCCCAGTACTTC; CDR3: CASTQTGYLAQYF
V: TRBV13; D: .; size: medium-sized; J: TRBJ1-1; DNA: TGTGCCAGCAGCTTTTCAGAGAACACTGAAGCTTTCTTT; CDR3: CASSFSENTEAFF
V: TRBV7-9; D: .; size: few; J: TRBJ1-1; DNA: TGTGCCAGCAGCTTAGGGAGTAGAGTCTTCCCTGAAGCTTTCTTT; CDR3: CASSLGSRVFPEAFF
V: TRBV10-3; D: .; size: .; J: TRBJ2-7; DNA: TGTGCCATCAGTGAGAGGACAGTCTCCTACGAGCAGTACTTC; CDR3: CAISERTVSYEQYF
V: TRBV29-1; D: .; size: .; J: TRBJ1-1; DNA: TGCAGCGTTGATAAAGGAAGCGGAGCTTTCTTT; CDR3: CSVDKGSGAFF
V: TRBV7-9; D: .; size: .; J: TRBJ2-7; DNA: TGTTCCAGCAGCTTCGCGGGACCCTCCTACGAGCAGTACTTC; CDR3: CSSSFAGPSYEQYF
V: TRBV13; D: .; size: .; J: TRBJ1-4; DNA: TGTGCTAGCAGCTACAGGGCAACTAATGAAAAACTGTTTTTT; CDR3: CASSYRATNEKLFF
V: TRBV2; D: .; size: .; J: TRBJ2-3; DNA: TGTGCCAGCAGTTGGGGGGATAATACGCAGTATTTT; CDR3: CASSWGDNTQYF
V: TRBV4-2; D: .; size: many; J: TRBJ2-1; DNA: TGTGCCAGCAGGCTCGGCGGGGCCAACGATGAGCAGTTCTTC; CDR3: CASRLGGANDEQFF
V: TRBV10-3; D: .; size: .; J: TRBJ1-2; DNA: TGTGCCATCAGTGAGCGTGGGGCAGGGGAAAACTATGGCTACACCTTC; CDR3: CAISERGAGENYGYTF